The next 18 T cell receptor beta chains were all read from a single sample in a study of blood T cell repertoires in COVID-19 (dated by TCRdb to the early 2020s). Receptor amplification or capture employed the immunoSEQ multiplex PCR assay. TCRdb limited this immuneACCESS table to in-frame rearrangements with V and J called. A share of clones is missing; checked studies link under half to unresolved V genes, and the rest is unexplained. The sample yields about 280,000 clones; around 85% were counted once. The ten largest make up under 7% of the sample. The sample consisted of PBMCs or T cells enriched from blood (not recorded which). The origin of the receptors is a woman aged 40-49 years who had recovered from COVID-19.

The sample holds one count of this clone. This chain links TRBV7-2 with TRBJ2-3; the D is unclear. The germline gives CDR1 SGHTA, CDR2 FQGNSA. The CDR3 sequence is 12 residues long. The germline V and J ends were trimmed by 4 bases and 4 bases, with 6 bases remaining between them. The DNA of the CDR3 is TGTGCCAGCAGCTCAGTACCAGATACGCAGTATTTT. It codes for CASSSVPDTQYF.

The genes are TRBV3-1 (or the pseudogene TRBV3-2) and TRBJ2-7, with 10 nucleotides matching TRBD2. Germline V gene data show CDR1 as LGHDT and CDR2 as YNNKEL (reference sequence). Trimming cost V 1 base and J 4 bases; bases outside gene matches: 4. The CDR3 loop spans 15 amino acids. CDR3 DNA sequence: TGTGCCAGCAGCCAAGGAACTAGCGGGACGTACGAGCAGTACTTC. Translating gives CASSQGTSGTYEQYF.

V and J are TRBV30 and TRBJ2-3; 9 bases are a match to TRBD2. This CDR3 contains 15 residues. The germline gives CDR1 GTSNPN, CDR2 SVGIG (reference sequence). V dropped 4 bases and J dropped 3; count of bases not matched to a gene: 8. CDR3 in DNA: TGTGCCTGGACGGTAGCGGGAGCCTTTACAGATACGCAGTATTTT. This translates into CAWTVAGAFTDTQYF.

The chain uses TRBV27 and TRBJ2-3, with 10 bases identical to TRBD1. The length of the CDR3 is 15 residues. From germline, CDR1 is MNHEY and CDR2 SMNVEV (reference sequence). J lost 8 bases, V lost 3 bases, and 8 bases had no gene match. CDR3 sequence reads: CASSFLGTGVATQYF. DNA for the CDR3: TGTGCCAGCAGTTTCCTAGGGACAGGGGTTGCTACGCAGTATTTT.

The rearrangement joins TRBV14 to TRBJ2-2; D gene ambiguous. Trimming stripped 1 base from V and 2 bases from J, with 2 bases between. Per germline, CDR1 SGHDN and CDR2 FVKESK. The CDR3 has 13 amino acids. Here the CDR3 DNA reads TGTGCCAGCAGCCAAGTAAACACCGGGGAGCTGTTTTTT. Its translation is CASSQVNTGELFF.

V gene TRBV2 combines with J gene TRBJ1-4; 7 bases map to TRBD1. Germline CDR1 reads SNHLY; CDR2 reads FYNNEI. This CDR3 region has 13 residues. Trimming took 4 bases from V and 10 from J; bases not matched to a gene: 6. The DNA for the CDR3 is TGTGCCAGCAGTGCAGGGGGGTTTGGAAAACTGTTTTTT. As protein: CASSAGGFGKLFF.

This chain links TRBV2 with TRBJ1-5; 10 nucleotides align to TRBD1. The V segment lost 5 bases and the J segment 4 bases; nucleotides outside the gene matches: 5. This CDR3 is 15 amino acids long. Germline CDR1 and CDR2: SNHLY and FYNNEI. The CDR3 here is CASSRDRGRNQPQHF. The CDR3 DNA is TGTGCCAGCAGTCGTGACAGGGGGCGGAATCAGCCCCAGCATTTT.

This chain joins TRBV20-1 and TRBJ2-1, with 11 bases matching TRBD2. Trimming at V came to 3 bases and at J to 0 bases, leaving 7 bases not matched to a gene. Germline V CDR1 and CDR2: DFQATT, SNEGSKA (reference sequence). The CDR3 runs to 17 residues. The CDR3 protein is CSASELAGVLSYNEQFF. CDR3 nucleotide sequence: TGCAGTGCTAGTGAACTAGCGGGAGTCCTCTCCTACAATGAGCAGTTCTTC.

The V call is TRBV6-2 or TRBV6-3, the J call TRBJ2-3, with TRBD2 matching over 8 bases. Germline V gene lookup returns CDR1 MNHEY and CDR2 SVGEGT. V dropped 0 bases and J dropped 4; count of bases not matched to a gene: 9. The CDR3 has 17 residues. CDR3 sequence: CASSYSLRREDADTQYF. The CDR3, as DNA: TGTGCCAGCAGTTACTCCCTTAGGCGGGAGGACGCAGATACGCAGTATTTT.

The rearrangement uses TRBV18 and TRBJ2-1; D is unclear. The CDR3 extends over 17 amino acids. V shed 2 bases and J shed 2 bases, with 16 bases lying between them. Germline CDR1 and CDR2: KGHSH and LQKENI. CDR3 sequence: CASSPSVRSSTYNEQFF. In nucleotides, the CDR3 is TGTGCCAGCTCACCATCGGTACGATCATCGACCTACAATGAGCAGTTCTTC. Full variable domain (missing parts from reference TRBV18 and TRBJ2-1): NAGVMQNPRHLVRRRGQEARLRCSPMKGHSHVYWYRQLPEEGLKFMVYLQKENIIDESGMPKERFSAEFPKEGPSILRIQQVVRGDSAAYFCASSPSVRSSTYNEQFFGPGTRLTVL.

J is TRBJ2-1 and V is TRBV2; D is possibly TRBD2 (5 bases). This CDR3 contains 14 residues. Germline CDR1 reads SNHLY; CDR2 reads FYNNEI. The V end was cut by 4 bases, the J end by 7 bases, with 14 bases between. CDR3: CASSGGSSENEQFF. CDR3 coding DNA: TGTGCCAGCAGTGGAGGGAGTAGTGAGAATGAGCAGTTCTTC.

The CDR3 loop reads CASRVQGANTEAFF. CDR3 DNA: TGTGCCAGTAGGGTACAGGGGGCTAACACTGAAGCTTTCTTT. V and J are TRBV19 and TRBJ1-1; TRBD1 aligns across 9 bases. The V gene's germline CDR1 is LNHDA and CDR2 SQIVND (reference sequence). After removal of 6 bases from V and 2 bases from J, the junction contained 4 bases not matched to a gene. The length of the CDR3 is 14 residues.

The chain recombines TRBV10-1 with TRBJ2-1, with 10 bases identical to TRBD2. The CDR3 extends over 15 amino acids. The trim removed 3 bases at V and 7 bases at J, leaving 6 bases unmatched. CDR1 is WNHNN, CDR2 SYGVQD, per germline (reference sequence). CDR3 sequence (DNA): TGCGCCAGCAGTGAAGCTAGCGGGAGAAATAATGAGCAGTTCTTC. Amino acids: CASSEASGRNNEQFF.

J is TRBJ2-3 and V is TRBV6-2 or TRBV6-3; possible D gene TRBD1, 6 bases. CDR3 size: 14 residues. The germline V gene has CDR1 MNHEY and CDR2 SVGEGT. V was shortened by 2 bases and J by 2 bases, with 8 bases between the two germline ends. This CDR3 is CASSYDRSTDTQYF. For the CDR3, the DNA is TGTGCCAGCAGTTACGACAGGTCCACAGATACGCAGTATTTT.

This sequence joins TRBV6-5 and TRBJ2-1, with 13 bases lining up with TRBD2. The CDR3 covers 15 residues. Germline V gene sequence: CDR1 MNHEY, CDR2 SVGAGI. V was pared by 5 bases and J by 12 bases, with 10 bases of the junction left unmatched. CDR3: CASSRDGLAGVWQFF. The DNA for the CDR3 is TGTGCCAGCAGTCGCGACGGACTAGCGGGAGTGTGGCAGTTCTTC.

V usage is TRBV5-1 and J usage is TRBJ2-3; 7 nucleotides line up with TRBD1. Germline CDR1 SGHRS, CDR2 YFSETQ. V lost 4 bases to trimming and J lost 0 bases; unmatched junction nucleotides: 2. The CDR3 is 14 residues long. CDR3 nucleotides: TGCGCCAGCAGCGGACAGGCAAGCACAGATACGCAGTATTTT. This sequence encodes CASSGQASTDTQYF.

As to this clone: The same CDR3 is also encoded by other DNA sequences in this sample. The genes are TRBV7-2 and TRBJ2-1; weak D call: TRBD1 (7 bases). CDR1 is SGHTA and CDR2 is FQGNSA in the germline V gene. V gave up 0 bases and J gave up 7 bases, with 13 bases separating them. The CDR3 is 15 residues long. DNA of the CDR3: TGTGCCAGCAGCTTAGCCCTCAGGGGGGTGAATGAGCAGTTCTTC. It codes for CASSLALRGVNEQFF.

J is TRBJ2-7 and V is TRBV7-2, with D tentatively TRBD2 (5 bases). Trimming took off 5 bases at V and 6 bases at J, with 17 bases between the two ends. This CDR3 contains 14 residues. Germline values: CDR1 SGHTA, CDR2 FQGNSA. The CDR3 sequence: CASSPGETQVEQYF. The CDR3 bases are TGTGCCAGCAGCCCCGGGGAGACGCAGGTCGAGCAGTACTTC.